The 26 T cell receptor beta chains below come from one sample, sequenced in a study of blood T cells in healthy people across ages. PCR was performed a second time for roughly 7 to 12 cycles using a sample-barcoded 5' primer and a J-beta primer mix. TCRdb fed the 5' RACE reads into MiXCR, producing one record per CDR3 protein. This table holds about 280,000 distinct CDR3 sequences, 25% to 30% found once. The sample was blood. These TCRs come from a woman in her sixties or seventies in good health.

The chain couples TRBV7-9 to TRBJ2-5; 7 nucleotides line up with TRBD1. Germline V lookup: CDR1 SEHNR, CDR2 FQNEAQ (reference sequence). V shed 2 bases, J shed 4 bases, and the junction held 10 bases outside the gene matches. The CDR3 is 16 residues long. The CDR3 reads CASSLTGTASGETQYF. The CDR3 coding sequence is TGTGCCAGCAGCTTAACTGGGACAGCTTCGGGAGAGACCCAGTACTTC.

The chain combines TRBV4-1 with TRBJ1-2; no definite D call. The germline CDR1 and CDR2 sequences are MGHRA and YSYEKL. V was clipped by 3 bases and J by 7 bases, with 18 bases between them. This CDR3 is built from 15 residues. CDR3: CASSHSETINLGYTF. The CDR3 bases are TGCGCCAGCAGCCATTCCGAGACCATAAACCTTGGCTACACCTTC.

The chain is built from TRBV28 and TRBJ2-5, with no clear D. The J call may not be correct, given that the DNA end is closer to TRBJ2-1. The CDR3 has 13 amino acids. Per germline, CDR1 MDHEN and CDR2 SYDVKM. CDR3 coding DNA: TGTGCCAGCAGTCCAGACACGTACAATGAGCAGTTCTTC. Translating it yields CASSPDTYNEQFF.

This chain links TRBV10-3 with TRBJ2-1; 10 bases map to TRBD2. V trimming: 3 bases; J trimming: 8 bases; junction bases outside the gene matches: 4. Germline assignment: CDR1 ENHRY and CDR2 SYGVKD. This CDR3 comprises 14 residues. The CDR3 sequence is CAISDSGRLDEQFF. CDR3 in DNA: TGTGCCATCAGTGATAGCGGGAGGCTCGATGAGCAGTTCTTC.

This clonotype appeared many times. J is TRBJ1-1 and V is TRBV29-1; D gene ambiguous. Germline V gene lookup returns CDR1 SQVTM and CDR2 ANQGSEA. V dropped 4 bases and J dropped 1 base, with 13 bases sitting between them. The CDR3 spans 14 residues. This chain's CDR3 is CSVGRGSTNTEAFF. The CDR3, as DNA: TGCAGCGTTGGTCGGGGAAGCACGAACACTGAAGCTTTCTTT.

The chain is built from TRBV24-1 and TRBJ2-1; TRBD2 aligns across 8 bases. The CDR3 extends over 17 amino acids. V lost 2 bases to trimming and J lost 9 bases; unmatched junction nucleotides: 14. CDR1 is KGHDR and CDR2 is SFDVKD in the germline V gene. CDR3 nucleotides: TGTGCCACCAGTGATTCCCTGGTTGTAGAGCGGGAGTCTGAGCAGTTCTTC. Translating gives CATSDSLVVERESEQFF.

This clonotype was detected only a few times. This chain connects TRBV20-1 to TRBJ2-3; TRBD1 matches 10 bases. Trimming at V came to 3 bases and at J to 4 bases, leaving 7 bases not matched to a gene. Germline V gives CDR1 DFQATT, CDR2 SNEGSKA (reference sequence). The CDR3 runs to 15 residues. CDR3 coding DNA: TGCAGTGCTAGGAAGGGACAGGGGTTCGCAGATACGCAGTATTTT. It translates to CSARKGQGFADTQYF.

The chain is built from TRBV7-2 and TRBJ1-2, with 12 bases aligning to TRBD1. The V gene end was trimmed by 5 bases and the J gene end by 6 bases; junction bases not matched to a gene: 13. Per the germline V gene, CDR1 is SGHTA and CDR2 is FQGNSA. The CDR3 is 17 residues long. The CDR3 DNA sequence: TGTGCCAGCAGCCCTAACGCCGGGACAGGGGGCAGGGATGGCTACACCTTC. It specifies CASSPNAGTGGRDGYTF.

This sequence joins TRBV29-1 and TRBJ1-2; TRBD1 matches at 9 bases. This CDR3 is built from 13 residues. Looked up from germline, CDR1 is SQVTM and CDR2 is ANQGSEA. The junction had 9 bases not matched to a gene; V was cut back by 7 bases and J by 6 bases. CDR3 bases: TGCAGCGGGAGCCTGGGACAGGGAGATGGCTACACCTTC. Encoded protein: CSGSLGQGDGYTF.

This clonotype was seen once. For the CDR3, the DNA is TGTGCCAGCTCACCACGGACAGGGTTTACAGAGACCCAGTACTTC. Translating it yields CASSPRTGFTETQYF. V gene TRBV18 combines with J gene TRBJ2-5; TRBD1 matches at 8 bases. This CDR3 has 15 amino acids. Per germline, CDR1 KGHSH and CDR2 LQKENI. V lost 1 base, J lost 4 bases, and 5 bases stayed unmatched.

The chain recombines TRBV2 with TRBJ2-5; D uncertain. The end of the DNA is better explained by TRBJ2-1, so the J call may be wrong. Per germline, CDR1 SNHLY and CDR2 FYNNEI. The CDR3 consists of 12 residues. The CDR3, as DNA: TGTGCCAGCAGTGAAGCGGGGTTTGAGCAGTTCTTC. As protein: CASSEAGFEQFF.

This clonotype was observed a few times. The chain employs TRBV7-8 and TRBJ2-3; 7 bases are shared with TRBD2. There are 14 residues in the CDR3. Losses at the gene ends were 7 bases for V and 0 bases for J; bases not matched to a gene: 4. Per the germline V gene, CDR1 is SGHVS and CDR2 is FQNEAQ. This chain's CDR3 is CASTRSGSTDTQYF. In DNA form, the CDR3 reads TGTGCCAGCACCCGTAGCGGGAGCACAGATACGCAGTATTTT.

V and J are TRBV21-1 and TRBJ2-5; TRBD1 is the table's D call and was not checked against the DNA. TRBV21-1 corresponds to a pseudogene. CDR3 length equals 17 residues. The CDR3 DNA reads as TGTGCCAGCTTCCGGGACAGGTTCTCCAGAGGCTTCGAGACCCAGTACTTC. This encodes CASFRDRFSRGFETQYF.

V usage is TRBV5-1 and J usage is TRBJ2-5; TRBD2 matches 11 bases. The J call may be faulty, since TRBJ2-1 better matches the DNA end. CDR3 size: 17 residues. Per the germline V gene, CDR1 is SGHRS and CDR2 is YFSETQ. CDR3 bases: TGCGCCAGCAGTTACTTAGCGGGAGGGGCGAGAGGCAATGAGCAGTTCTTC. Residues: CASSYLAGGARGNEQFF.

The V and J genes are TRBV7-9 and TRBJ2-7; a weak D match, TRBD1 (6 bases). CDR3 length: 12 amino acids. Trimming took 10 bases from V and 4 from J, leaving 14 bases between them. Looked up from germline, CDR1 is SEHNR and CDR2 is FQNEAQ (reference sequence). As DNA, the CDR3 is TGTGCCAAAGGACAGCTTCCTTACGAGCAGTACTTC. It specifies CAKGQLPYEQYF.

This clonotype was picked up many times. This chain uses TRBV20-1 with TRBJ2-7; TRBD2 matches 8 bases. The CDR3 has 12 amino acids. In germline, CDR1 is DFQATT, CDR2 SNEGSKA (reference sequence). The trim removed 8 bases at V and 5 bases at J, leaving 8 bases unmatched. The CDR3 DNA is TGCAGTAGTTCCGGGACTAGGAACGAGCAGTACTTC. As protein: CSSSGTRNEQYF.

The chain couples TRBV2 to TRBJ1-1; maybe TRBD1 (5 bases). This CDR3 is 12 amino acids long. Deletions cut 4 bases from V and 8 bases from J, with 11 bases between. The germline gives CDR1 SNHLY, CDR2 FYNNEI. The CDR3 here is CASSAVGTEAFF. The CDR3 coding sequence is TGTGCCAGCAGTGCGGTTGGGACCGAAGCTTTCTTT.

The V and J genes are TRBV20-1 and TRBJ1-1; perhaps TRBD1 as D (6 bases). Germline V gives CDR1 DFQATT, CDR2 SNEGSKA (reference sequence). Trimming left V 6 bases short and J 1 base short, with 12 bases between. The CDR3 sequence is 13 residues long. The CDR3 spells CSAGGTPNTEAFF. The CDR3 nucleotides read TGCAGTGCCGGGGGCACACCGAACACTGAAGCTTTCTTT.

V usage is TRBV5-1 and J usage is TRBJ2-1; D ambiguous. Deletions cut 0 bases from V and 4 bases from J, with 14 bases between. Per the germline V gene, CDR1 is SGHRS and CDR2 is YFSETQ. The CDR3 consists of 16 residues. The CDR3: CASSLDPAGSYNEQFF. The CDR3 nucleotides read TGCGCCAGCAGCTTGGATCCCGCTGGAAGTTACAATGAGCAGTTCTTC.

This clonotype was detected only a few times. The chain combines TRBV14 with TRBJ2-3; 9 bases are shared with TRBD2. The CDR3 contains 16 residues. The V gene end was trimmed by 5 bases and the J gene end by 6 bases; junction bases not matched to a gene: 12. CDR1 and CDR2 from the germline V gene are SGHDN and FVKESK. The CDR3 protein is CASSFRLAVTGDTQYF. The CDR3, as DNA: TGTGCCAGCAGCTTCCGACTAGCGGTGACGGGTGATACGCAGTATTTT.

In this sample, this clonotype turned up a few times. CDR3 amino acids: CSVRGGGQETQYF. The DNA of the CDR3 is TGCAGCGTAAGAGGGGGGGGGCAGGAGACCCAGTACTTC. The chain carries TRBV29-1 and TRBJ2-5, with D tentatively TRBD2 (7 bases). This CDR3 is built from 13 residues. Germline loops: CDR1 SQVTM, CDR2 ANQGSEA. V was trimmed by 6 bases and J by 5 bases, leaving 16 bases between them.

This clonotype has more than one count but fewer than ten. The rearrangement joins TRBV20-1 to TRBJ2-7; weak D call: TRBD2 (6 bases). The CDR3 extends over 13 amino acids. V was pared by 6 bases and J by 5 bases, with 17 bases between. Germline CDR1 and CDR2: DFQATT and SNEGSKA (reference sequence). This CDR3 is CSAPSGGLNEQYF. CDR3 DNA: TGCAGTGCCCCCAGTGGAGGGCTCAACGAGCAGTACTTC.

This clonotype was seen more than once but under ten times. V usage is TRBV9 and J usage is TRBJ2-5, with 7 nucleotides matching TRBD2. There are 14 residues in the CDR3. The trim removed 2 bases at V and 7 bases at J, leaving 8 bases unmatched. Germline assignment: CDR1 SGDLS and CDR2 YYNGEE. CDR3 nucleotide sequence: TGTGCCAGCAGCGTGGGGGACTACGGTGGGACCCAGTACTTC. This sequence encodes CASSVGDYGGTQYF. The entire variable domain, with the rest obtained from reference TRBV9 and TRBJ2-5, is as follows: DSGVTQTPKHLITATGQRVTLRCSPRSGDLSVYWYQQSLDQGLQFLIQYYNGEERAKGNILERFSAQQFPDLHSELNLSSLELGDSALYFCASSVGDYGGTQYFGPGTRLLVL.

The rearrangement uses TRBV6-5 and TRBJ2-5; D possibly uses TRBD1 or TRBD2 (5 bases each). The end of the DNA fits TRBJ2-1 better, so the J call may be wrong. CDR1 and CDR2 (germline): MNHEY, SVGAGI. The CDR3 runs 13 residues. The CDR3 DNA reads TGTGCCAGCCGCCGGGATGTTCAGGGTGAGCAGTTCTTC. Translated, it gives CASRRDVQGEQFF.

With regard to this clonotype: The junction departs from germline at one end; a sequencing error may be responsible. This rearrangement joins TRBV20-1 to TRBJ2-5; the D gene is possibly TRBD2 (7 bases). The CDR3 has 14 residues. Per the germline V gene, CDR1 is DFQATT and CDR2 is SNEGSKA (reference sequence). This CDR3 reads CSAEGGLPRETRYF. Here the CDR3 DNA reads TGCAGTGCGGAAGGGGGACTACCGCGTGAGACCCGGTACTTC.

This chain uses TRBV5-1 with TRBJ2-1; no reliable D call. V shed 5 bases and J shed 0 bases, with 12 bases lying between them. Per germline, CDR1 SGHRS and CDR2 YFSETQ. This CDR3 contains 15 residues. The CDR3 sequence: CASSVGVSSYNEQFF. The CDR3 DNA follows: TGCGCCAGCAGTGTTGGGGTTAGCTCCTACAATGAGCAGTTCTTC.